The source of this TCR beta chain is a study of T cells after yellow fever vaccination. The study, taken as a whole, reports: Most clones from primary vaccination were detected again post-booster (approximately 96% CD4, 88% CD8). Peaking on day 5 versus 15, the secondary response was faster but weaker.

This clonotype was counted many times. Its antigen is not identified. A junction boundary mismatches the germline segment, possibly from a read error. Looked up from germline, CDR1 is LGHNA and CDR2 is YSLEER. This CDR3 contains 11 residues. TCRdb fed the 5' RACE reads into MiXCR, producing one record per CDR3 protein. This repertoire shows about 320,000 distinct CDR3 sequences, approximately 4.3% found once; its top ten account for around 19%. This clonotype was obtained from a man aged 18-30 years who received the YFV17D yellow fever vaccine. V gene TRBV4-3 combines with J gene TRBJ2-1; tentative D call: TRBD1 (5 bases). The specimen was PBMCs, collected 15 days after the yellow fever booster vaccination. DNA of the CDR3: TGTGCCAGCAGCCAGGGCAATGAGCAGTTCTTC. It translates to CASSQGNEQFF.